These 29 T cell receptor beta chains share one sample of origin, sequenced in a study of identifying expanded T cells in peripheral blood. Assay: immunoSEQ multiplex PCR; the TCRdb copy retains only in-frame clones and omits some. The sample shows 70,000 to 100,000 clones, roughly 90% of them seen only once. Input material: blood. Receptor source: a person aged 18 to 75 in good health.

The J gene is TRBJ2-3, the V gene TRBV7-8; D not resolved. From germline, CDR1 is SGHVS and CDR2 FQNEAQ. The CDR3 is made up of 13 amino acids. Trimming removed 3 bases at V and 0 bases at J, with 4 bases between. In nucleotides, the CDR3 is TGTGCCAGCAGCTTCGGGAGCACAGATACGCAGTATTTT. Protein: CASSFGSTDTQYF.

The rearrangement uses TRBV6-5 and TRBJ2-3, with D perhaps matching TRBD1 or TRBD2 (5 bases each). Per germline, CDR1 MNHEY and CDR2 SVGAGI. The V end lost 6 bases, the J end lost 0 bases, and 7 bases lay between the germline ends. The CDR3 runs 13 residues. CDR3 in amino acids: CASRRDSTDTQYF. CDR3 DNA: TGTGCCAGCAGACGGGACAGCACAGATACGCAGTATTTT.

This chain joins TRBV7-8 and TRBJ2-1; D is possibly TRBD2 (6 bases). Germline CDR1 SGHVS, CDR2 FQNEAQ. This CDR3 comprises 15 residues. V gave up 2 bases and J gave up 1 base, with 9 bases separating them. In DNA form, the CDR3 reads TGTGCCAGCAGCTTACTAGCGCCATCCTACAATGAGCAGTTCTTC. This translates into CASSLLAPSYNEQFF.

This clone occurred once. V usage is TRBV5-4 and J usage is TRBJ2-7; 9 nucleotides line up with TRBD2. The CDR3 length is 15 residues. Germline values: CDR1 SGHNT, CDR2 YYREEE (reference sequence). The ends lost 5 bases at V and 2 bases at J; junction bases unmatched: 8. The CDR3 here is CASSQSSGGPYEQYF. The CDR3 coding sequence is TGTGCCAGCAGTCAGAGTAGCGGGGGTCCCTACGAGCAGTACTTC.

This chain joins TRBV5-1 and TRBJ2-7; 8 nucleotides align to TRBD1. With V trimmed by 3 bases and J by 4 bases, 6 bases remained unmatched. Germline CDR1 SGHRS, CDR2 YFSETQ. The length of the CDR3 is 14 residues. CDR3 sequence: CASSSRTGQYEQYF. The CDR3 nucleotides read TGCGCCAGCAGCTCGCGGACAGGGCAGTACGAGCAGTACTTC.

This clone appeared once. The rearrangement joins TRBV7-9 to TRBJ1-4; no definite D call. Looked up from germline, CDR1 is SEHNR and CDR2 is FQNEAQ (reference sequence). The CDR3 has 17 residues. Trimming took off 4 bases at V and 3 bases at J, with 18 bases between the two ends. In DNA, the CDR3 is TGTGCCAGCAGCTCAAAACCCGGGAATCCGTCTAATGAAAAACTGTTTTTT. Amino acids: CASSSKPGNPSNEKLFF.

The rearrangement links TRBV6-1 to TRBJ1-5; 9 bases agree with TRBD1. Germline assignment: CDR1 MNHNS and CDR2 SASEGT. This CDR3 spans 16 amino acids. Unmatched junction bases numbered 4, after V lost 4 bases and J lost 0 bases. The CDR3 sequence: CASSVRTGASNQPQHF. CDR3 DNA sequence: TGTGCCAGCAGTGTTCGGACAGGGGCTAGCAATCAGCCCCAGCATTTT.

This chain uses TRBV11-3 with TRBJ2-7, with 10 bases fitting TRBD1. The V segment lost 5 bases and the J segment 3 bases; nucleotides outside the gene matches: 7. CDR3 length: 15 residues. Per germline, CDR1 SGHNT and CDR2 YENEEA. The CDR3 is CASSLGQGDDYEQYF. CDR3 bases: TGTGCCAGCAGCCTAGGACAGGGGGACGACTACGAGCAGTACTTC.

The V call is TRBV6-6, the J call TRBJ1-5; D is possibly TRBD1 (6 bases). In germline, CDR1 is MNHNY, CDR2 SVGAGI (reference sequence). Trimming pared 5 bases from V and 0 bases from J, leaving 14 bases between. The CDR3 sequence is 16 residues long. CDR3 sequence reads: CASSPGTSFSNQPQHF. The CDR3 bases are TGTGCCAGCAGTCCCGGGACATCTTTTAGCAATCAGCCCCAGCATTTT.

The V call is TRBV7-3, the J call TRBJ2-3; 14 bases map to TRBD2. V gave up 3 bases and J gave up 5 bases; unmatched junction bases: 4. The CDR3 is 16 amino acids. Germline CDR1 and CDR2: SGHTA and FQGTGA. The DNA for the CDR3 is TGTGCCAGCAGCTTGGGACTAGCGGGAGAGATAGATACGCAGTATTTT. Amino acid sequence: CASSLGLAGEIDTQYF.

V and J are TRBV5-6 and TRBJ1-2; D gene ambiguous. There are 13 residues in the CDR3. Trimming took 2 bases from V and 4 from J, leaving 9 bases between them. Germline V CDR1 and CDR2: SGHDT, YYEEEE. The CDR3 coding sequence is TGTGCCAGCAGCTTCCAGGTGAGCTATGGCTACACCTTC. This encodes CASSFQVSYGYTF.

The chain has TRBV5-1 and TRBJ2-5; D not resolved. Looked up from germline, CDR1 is SGHRS and CDR2 is YFSETQ. Trimming took 0 bases from V and 2 from J, leaving 8 bases between them. This CDR3 is 14 amino acids long. CDR3 amino acids: CASSLVDGQETQYF. The DNA of the CDR3 is TGCGCCAGCAGCTTGGTAGACGGGCAAGAGACCCAGTACTTC.

This clone was observed once. The rearrangement links TRBV5-6 to TRBJ2-3; D is possibly TRBD2 (5 bases). CDR1 SGHDT and CDR2 YYEEEE come from the germline V gene. The V and J ends lost 2 bases and 3 bases respectively, with 16 bases between them. The CDR3 loop spans 16 amino acids. Here the CDR3 DNA reads TGTGCCAGCAGCTTAACATCGCGGGTTATTACAGATACGCAGTATTTT. Translation gives CASSLTSRVITDTQYF.

The CDR3 region has the DNA TGCGCCAGCAGCTTTGACGTTAGACGGGGAAAAGAGACCCAGTACTTC. It specifies CASSFDVRRGKETQYF. This chain joins TRBV5-1 and TRBJ2-5; D perhaps matches TRBD2 (5 bases). V was pared by 2 bases and J by 3 bases, with 17 bases between. Looked up from germline, CDR1 is SGHRS and CDR2 is YFSETQ. The CDR3 is 16 residues long.

The chain couples TRBV19 to TRBJ1-1; D is unclear. V shed 9 bases and J shed 0 bases, with 14 bases lying between them. The CDR3 contains 14 residues. The germline V gene has CDR1 LNHDA and CDR2 SQIVND (reference sequence). The CDR3 DNA follows: TGTGCCAGCTTGGTACGCGGTTTGAACACTGAAGCTTTCTTT. Its translation: CASLVRGLNTEAFF.

This clone was recorded once. This chain joins TRBV2 and TRBJ2-3; no definite D call. Germline loops: CDR1 SNHLY, CDR2 FYNNEI. Trimming cost V 3 bases and J 1 base, with 5 bases left between them. This CDR3 comprises 13 residues. The CDR3 reads CASSDPGTDTQYF. The CDR3 DNA sequence: TGTGCCAGCAGTGACCCAGGCACAGATACGCAGTATTTT.

The chain couples TRBV5-1 to TRBJ2-1; D is undetermined. Per germline, CDR1 SGHRS and CDR2 YFSETQ. V lost 0 bases and J 5 bases, leaving 9 bases between the germline ends. This CDR3 is built from 14 residues. In nucleotides, the CDR3 is TGCGCCAGCAGCTTGGCACAGATCGACAATGAGCAGTTCTTC. Its translation is CASSLAQIDNEQFF.

V is TRBV30 and J is TRBJ1-4; tentative D call: TRBD1 (5 bases). V lost 0 bases to trimming and J lost 0 bases, with 11 bases between them. The CDR3 loop spans 16 amino acids. CDR1 is GTSNPN and CDR2 is SVGIG in the germline V gene (reference sequence). This chain's CDR3 is CAWSVGHVATNEKLFF. The CDR3 DNA follows: TGTGCCTGGAGTGTAGGACACGTTGCAACTAATGAAAAACTGTTTTTT. Together with reference TRBV30 and TRBJ1-4, the CDR3 gives the full variable domain: SQTIHQWPATLVQPVGSPLSLECTVEGTSNPNLYWYRQAAGRGLQLLFYSVGIGQISSEVPQNLSASRPQDRQFILSSKKLLLSDSGFYLCAWSVGHVATNEKLFFGSGTQLSVL.

The chain has TRBV18 and TRBJ2-3; 9 positions agree with TRBD1. CDR3 length equals 15 residues. The germline CDR1 and CDR2 sequences are KGHSH and LQKENI. J lost 0 bases, V lost 4 bases, and 2 bases had no gene match. The CDR3 nucleotides are TGTGCCAGCTCACGGGACAGGGCTAGCACAGATACGCAGTATTTT. This codes for CASSRDRASTDTQYF.

This rearrangement joins TRBV25-1 to TRBJ1-1; D is perhaps TRBD1 (5 bases). The CDR3 consists of 14 residues. The V and J ends lost 6 bases and 6 bases respectively, with 17 bases between them. The germline V gene encodes CDR1 MGHDK and CDR2 SYGVNS. CDR3 amino acids: CASSTDSRGSEAFF. The DNA of the CDR3 is TGTGCCAGCAGCACCGACAGTCGGGGCTCTGAAGCTTTCTTT.

The V call is TRBV2, the J call TRBJ2-5; possibly TRBD1 for D (5 bases). Germline values: CDR1 SNHLY, CDR2 FYNNEI. The CDR3 runs 15 residues. Trimming stripped 6 bases from V and 2 bases from J, with 16 bases between. For the CDR3, the DNA is TGTGCCAGCAGAGGGATCACAGGACCTCAAGAGACCCAGTACTTC. It codes for CASRGITGPQETQYF.

Remarks on this clone: Germline and junction disagree at one end, which may indicate a read error. J is TRBJ2-7 and V is TRBV13; 8 bases are a match to TRBD1. Germline V gene data show CDR1 as PRHDT and CDR2 as FYEKMQ (reference sequence). This CDR3 comprises 14 residues. CDR3 residues: CAGSSWTGIEEQYF. The CDR3 DNA reads TGTGCCGGCAGCTCTTGGACAGGGATTGAAGAGCAGTACTTC.

The CDR3 here is CAWTRQGAGEQYF. The CDR3 DNA reads as TGTGCCTGGACCAGACAGGGGGCCGGGGAGCAGTACTTC. V and J are TRBV30 and TRBJ2-7; 10 bases align to TRBD1. The CDR3 contains 13 residues. Trimming cost V 4 bases and J 7 bases; bases outside gene matches: 7. The germline CDR1 and CDR2 sequences are GTSNPN and SVGIG (reference sequence).

The V call is TRBV19, the J call TRBJ1-1; the D is unclear. The CDR3 has 12 residues. The germline V and J ends were trimmed by 5 bases and 4 bases, with 8 bases remaining between them. Germline loops: CDR1 LNHDA, CDR2 SQIVND (reference sequence). In DNA, the CDR3 is TGTGCCAGTAGTCTCCGGTTCACTGAAGCTTTCTTT. It is translated as CASSLRFTEAFF.

This clone was picked up a small number of times. The chain joins TRBV11-2 to TRBJ2-5; either TRBD1 or TRBD2 may fit D (7 bases each). V was trimmed by 8 bases and J by 3 bases, leaving 22 bases between them. CDR1 is SGHAT, CDR2 FQNNGV, per germline. The CDR3 is 16 residues long. This CDR3 reads CASRRGRGSGEETQYF. For the CDR3, the DNA is TGTGCCAGCCGCAGGGGGAGGGGGTCCGGGGAAGAGACCCAGTACTTC.

This chain links TRBV30 with TRBJ2-5, with D perhaps matching TRBD2 (6 bases). The CDR3 totals 16 residues. Germline values: CDR1 GTSNPN, CDR2 SVGIG (reference sequence). V lost 2 bases and J 5 bases, leaving 21 bases between the germline ends. This CDR3 is CAWSFTGGRVGETQYF. As DNA, the CDR3 is TGTGCCTGGAGTTTCACCGGAGGGCGGGTCGGGGAGACCCAGTACTTC. Together with reference TRBV30 and TRBJ2-5, the CDR3 gives the full variable domain: SQTIHQWPATLVQPVGSPLSLECTVEGTSNPNLYWYRQAAGRGLQLLFYSVGIGQISSEVPQNLSASRPQDRQFILSSKKLLLSDSGFYLCAWSFTGGRVGETQYFGPGTRLLVL.

The chain employs TRBV5-1 and TRBJ2-5, with 14 bases identical to TRBD2. V dropped 4 bases and J dropped 0; count of bases not matched to a gene: 5. The germline V gene encodes CDR1 SGHRS and CDR2 YFSETQ. This CDR3 spans 17 amino acids. The CDR3 protein is CASSPWTSGGYQETQYF. The DNA for the CDR3 is TGCGCCAGCAGCCCGTGGACTAGCGGGGGGTACCAAGAGACCCAGTACTTC.

This chain joins TRBV5-4 and TRBJ1-5; no definite D call. The CDR3 is 13 amino acids. Germline V gives CDR1 SGHNT, CDR2 YYREEE (reference sequence). Trimming pared 0 bases from V and 7 bases from J, leaving 8 bases between. DNA of the CDR3: TGTGCCAGCAGCTTGGAAACTGGGCAGCCCCAGCATTTT. It codes for CASSLETGQPQHF. The whole variable domain, filled in from reference TRBV5-4 and TRBJ1-5, reads ETGVTQSPTHLIKTRGQQVTLRCSSQSGHNTVSWYQQALGQGPQFIFQYYREEENGRGNFPPRFSGLQFPNYSSELNVNALELDDSALYLCASSLETGQPQHFGDGTRLSIL.

V is TRBV5-1 and J is TRBJ2-1, with 9 bases aligning to TRBD2. The V gene's germline CDR1 is SGHRS and CDR2 YFSETQ. J was trimmed by 10 bases and V by 7 bases; bases with no gene match: 15. CDR3 length: 15 residues. The CDR3 region is CASPSLAGGLREQFF. CDR3 nucleotides: TGCGCCAGCCCGAGTCTGGCGGGGGGGTTGAGGGAGCAGTTCTTC. Full variable domain (missing parts from reference TRBV5-1 and TRBJ2-1): KAGVTQTPRYLIKTRGQQVTLSCSPISGHRSVSWYQQTPGQGLQFLFEYFSETQRNKGNFPGRFSGRQFSNSRSEMNVSTLELGDSALYLCASPSLAGGLREQFFGPGTRLTVL.